The clone carrying this T cell receptor (beta chain) was seen repeatedly, ten times or more. What it binds is unknown. The CDR3 loop spans 15 amino acids. The germline gives CDR1 MNHNS, CDR2 SASEGT. The V end was cut by 2 bases, the J end by 4 bases, with 9 bases between. These data originate in a study of T cells in Graves' hyperthyroidism and ophthalmopathy. Amplification of TCR beta CDR3 regions used RNA as the template. HTBI primers drove first-round RT-PCR of the TCR CDR3. TCRdb re-called the multiplex PCR reads with MiXCR, one entry per CDR3 protein. Of fewer than 500,000 distinct CDR3 sequences listed, roughly 14% are singletons. Findings of the study overall: Median prediction lead before ophthalmopathy onset was six to eight months with the model. Within blood appeared most thyroid clonotypes that had expanded above 0.001.

Newly diagnosed hyperthyroidism, duration under 2 months, in patients aged 18 to 65. Ahead of any ophthalmopathy symptoms, the blood sample was obtained at the first diagnosis of hyperthyroidism. The genes are TRBV6-1 and TRBJ2-6; D gene uncertain. The origin of this receptor is a man aged 25 to 45 with Graves' hyperthyroidism that later progressed to Graves' ophthalmopathy. Sequences were obtained from blood. The CDR3 sequence is CASSEQRGGANVLTF. CDR3 nucleotides: TGTGCCAGCAGTGAACAACGTGGGGGGGCCAACGTCCTGACTTTC.